Sequencing of this TCR beta chain was carried out in a study of cytomegalovirus exposure and HLA in healthy donors. PCR amplification relied on 60 Vbeta primers (plus 13 Jbeta primers). Produced via immunoSEQ multiplex PCR; TCRdb's table is partial and in-frame only. This repertoire shows roughly 62,000 clones, 60% to 85% found once; its top ten account for about 3.6%. The V gene's germline CDR1 is SGHRS and CDR2 YFSETQ. Deletions cut 0 bases from V and 8 bases from J, with 9 bases between. This CDR3 has 13 residues. The sequencing input was PBMCs. This rearrangement joins TRBV5-1 to TRBJ2-1, with D hard to call. The clonotype originates from a woman in her forties in good health and CMV-seropositive. CDR3 coding DNA: TGCGCCAGCAGCTTGGGGGTTGCGGATGAGCAGTTCTTC. Translated, it gives CASSLGVADEQFF.